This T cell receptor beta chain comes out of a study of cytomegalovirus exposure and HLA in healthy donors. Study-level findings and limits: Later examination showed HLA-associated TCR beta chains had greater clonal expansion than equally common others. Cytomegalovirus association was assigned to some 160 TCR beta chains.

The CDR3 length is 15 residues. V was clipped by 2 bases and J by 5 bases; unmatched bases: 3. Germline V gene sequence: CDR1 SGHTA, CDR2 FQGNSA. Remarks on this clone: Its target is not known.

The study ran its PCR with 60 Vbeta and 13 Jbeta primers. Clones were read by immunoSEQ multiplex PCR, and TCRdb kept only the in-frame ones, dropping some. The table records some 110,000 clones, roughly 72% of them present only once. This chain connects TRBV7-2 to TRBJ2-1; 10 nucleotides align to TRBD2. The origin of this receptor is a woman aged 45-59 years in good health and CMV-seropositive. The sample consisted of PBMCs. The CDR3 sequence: CASSLTSGEHNEQFF. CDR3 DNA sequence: TGTGCCAGCAGCTTAACTAGCGGGGAGCACAATGAGCAGTTCTTC.